The 5 T cell receptor beta chains below all came from one sample that was sequenced in a study of blood T cell repertoires in COVID-19. Some clones are missing from TCRdb's copy, which holds only in-frame ones; the method was immunoSEQ multiplex PCR. Here the sample spans 150,000 to 200,000 clones, roughly 87% being singletons. Sequencing was carried out using peripheral blood. Receptor source: a woman between 45 and 65 years old with acute or convalescent COVID-19.

V and J are TRBV6-5 and TRBJ1-2, with 9 bases matching TRBD1. Germline trimming cut 6 bases from V and 8 bases from J; bases unmatched to any gene: 10. The CDR3 extends over 14 amino acids. Germline values: CDR1 MNHEY, CDR2 SVGAGI. The CDR3 here is CASSVGQGAGGYTF. The CDR3 coding sequence is TGTGCCAGCAGCGTGGGACAGGGAGCTGGAGGCTACACCTTC.

This clone appeared once. The DNA for the CDR3 is TGTGCCATCATGAGTAGTGACTCTGGAAACACCATATATTTT. Translating gives CAIMSSDSGNTIYF. J is TRBJ1-3 and V is TRBV10-3; D unresolved. The CDR3 consists of 14 residues. Deletions cut 7 bases from V and 0 bases from J, with 10 bases between. Germline CDR1 and CDR2: ENHRY and SYGVKD.

V is TRBV11-3 and J is TRBJ1-4, with a weak D call TRBD1 (6 bases). The CDR3 consists of 14 residues. Deletions cut 3 bases from V and 7 bases from J, with 12 bases between. From germline, CDR1 is SGHNT and CDR2 YENEEA. The CDR3 is CASSLGHESEKLFF. DNA of the CDR3: TGTGCCAGCAGCTTGGGACACGAAAGTGAAAAACTGTTTTTT.

This rearrangement joins TRBV28 to TRBJ1-2; no clear D. The CDR3 contains 15 residues. Per the germline V gene, CDR1 is MDHEN and CDR2 is SYDVKM. Deletions cut 3 bases from V and 4 bases from J, with 15 bases between. The CDR3 coding sequence is TGTGCCAGCAGTTTTAACGGGTTCAGTATCTATGGCTACACCTTC. Translation gives CASSFNGFSIYGYTF.

The V and J genes are TRBV12-3 or TRBV12-4 and TRBJ1-6; TRBD1 might be the D (5 bases). The germline V and J ends were trimmed by 7 bases and 7 bases, with 11 bases remaining between them. CDR3 length equals 13 residues. The CDR3 DNA sequence: TGTGCCAGCAACTGGGGGGGGAATTCACCCCTCCACTTT. This codes for CASNWGGNSPLHF.